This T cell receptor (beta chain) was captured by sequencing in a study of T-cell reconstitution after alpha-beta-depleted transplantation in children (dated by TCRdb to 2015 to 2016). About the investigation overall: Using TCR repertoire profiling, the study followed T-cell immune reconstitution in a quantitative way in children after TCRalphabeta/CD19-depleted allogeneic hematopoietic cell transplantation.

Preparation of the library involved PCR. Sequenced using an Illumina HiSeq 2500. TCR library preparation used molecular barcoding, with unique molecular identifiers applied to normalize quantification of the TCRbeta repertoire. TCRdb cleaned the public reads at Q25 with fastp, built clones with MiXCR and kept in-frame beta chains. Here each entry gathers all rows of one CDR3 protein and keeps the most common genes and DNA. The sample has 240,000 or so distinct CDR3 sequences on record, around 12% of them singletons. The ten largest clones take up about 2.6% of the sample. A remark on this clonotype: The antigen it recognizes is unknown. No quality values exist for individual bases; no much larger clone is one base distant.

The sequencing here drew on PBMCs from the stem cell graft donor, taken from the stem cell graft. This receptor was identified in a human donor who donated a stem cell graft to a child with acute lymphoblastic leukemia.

The nucleotide sequence is TGCAGTGCCAGTTACCCGGACGGCTGGGGAAACACCATATATTTT. Translated, this is CSASYPDGWGNTIYF. This receptor chain uses TRBV20-1 and TRBJ1-3, with the D gene too uncertain to name. The germline V gene (reference sequence) sets CDR1 to DFQATT and CDR2 to SNEGSKA. Counted from cysteine to phenylalanine, this CDR3 has 15 amino acids. The DNA shown is the 45-base CDR3, in frame from base 1. The junction carries 19 bases between V and J, which are trimmed by 6 bases and 4 bases respectively.